The 20 T cell receptor beta chains below come from one sample, sequenced in a study of T-cell reconstitution after alpha-beta-depleted transplantation in children. The TCRbeta library incorporated unique molecular identifiers. TCRdb redid the calling of the PCR reads with MiXCR, one entry per CDR3 protein. Among over 300,000 distinct CDR3 sequences listed, around 10% were seen once. Specimen: PBMCs from the stem cell graft donor, collected from the stem cell graft. Receptors were obtained from a human donor who donated a stem cell graft to a child with acute lymphoblastic leukemia.

V is TRBV7-2 and J is TRBJ2-5, with D uncertain. Between the trimmed V and J ends, which lost 7 bases and 4 bases, there was a span of 13 bases. The length of the CDR3 is 13 residues. Germline CDR1 and CDR2: SGHTA and FQGNSA. The CDR3 loop reads CASTLWVGETQYF. The CDR3 region has the DNA TGTGCCAGCACCCTATGGGTAGGAGAGACCCAGTACTTC.

The CDR3 sequence is CASSSSGVTEAFF. The CDR3 coding sequence is TGTGCCAGCAGCTCTTCAGGGGTGACTGAAGCTTTCTTT. J is TRBJ1-1 and V is TRBV5-6, with D maybe TRBD1 (6 bases). V was clipped by 3 bases and J by 5 bases, with 11 bases between them. CDR1 SGHDT and CDR2 YYEEEE come from the germline V gene. The CDR3 totals 13 residues.

This clonotype has only a few counts. In nucleotides, the CDR3 is TGCAGTGCTACCCGTGGCTCTAGCGGGAGGGGGAATGAGCAGTTCTTC. Its protein product is CSATRGSSGRGNEQFF. V usage is TRBV20-1 and J usage is TRBJ2-1; 12 bases are a match to TRBD2. V was clipped by 4 bases and J by 7 bases; unmatched bases: 11. The germline V gene has CDR1 DFQATT and CDR2 SNEGSKA (reference sequence). CDR3 length: 16 amino acids.

This clonotype was detected a few times. The V gene is TRBV7-2, the J gene TRBJ2-1; TRBD2 matches 8 bases. V gave up 1 base and J gave up 7 bases; unmatched junction bases: 9. This CDR3 region has 16 residues. CDR1 is SGHTA and CDR2 is FQGNSA in the germline V gene. This chain's CDR3 is CASSLGSGSPTNEQFF. CDR3 coding DNA: TGTGCCAGCAGCTTAGGCAGCGGGAGTCCTACTAATGAGCAGTTCTTC.

This clonotype was observed at least ten times. The chain has TRBV29-1 and TRBJ2-1; 8 bases are a match to TRBD2. The CDR3 length is 17 residues. V trimming: 6 bases; J trimming: 5 bases; junction bases outside the gene matches: 18. The germline V gene has CDR1 SQVTM and CDR2 ANQGSEA. The DNA for the CDR3 is TGCAGCGTCTATATCTCAAGGGGCGGGAGGTACAACAATGAGCAGTTCTTC. It codes for CSVYISRGGRYNNEQFF.

The table lists this clonotype with a few counts. This chain uses TRBV4-2 with TRBJ2-7, with 7 bases matching TRBD2. CDR3 size: 17 residues. Germline lookup yields CDR1 LGHNA and CDR2 YNFKEQ. V lost 1 base to trimming and J lost 3 bases; unmatched junction nucleotides: 12. This chain's CDR3 is CASSQVHGGSGIYEQYF. In DNA, the CDR3 is TGTGCCAGCAGCCAAGTTCACGGTGGCAGCGGGATCTACGAGCAGTACTTC.

This clonotype was found many times. The rearrangement links TRBV9 to TRBJ2-3; tentative D call: TRBD1 (6 bases). CDR3 length equals 14 residues. CDR1 and CDR2 (germline): SGDLS, YYNGEE. The V and J ends lost 4 bases and 2 bases respectively, with 11 bases between them. The CDR3 sequence is CASSITGNTDTQYF. CDR3 DNA sequence: TGTGCCAGCAGCATCACAGGGAACACAGATACGCAGTATTTT.

The chain has TRBV29-1 and TRBJ2-5; the match to TRBD1 covers 9 bases. V shed 7 bases and J 5 bases; nucleotides not matched to a gene: 8. CDR1 is SQVTM, CDR2 ANQGSEA, per germline. This CDR3 has 13 residues. CDR3 sequence: CSAPTGGSETQYF. CDR3 in DNA: TGCAGCGCTCCCACAGGGGGCTCGGAGACCCAGTACTTC.

This sequence joins TRBV4-2 and TRBJ1-4; D possibly corresponds to TRBD1 (6 bases). Trimming stripped 4 bases from V and 4 bases from J, with 13 bases between. The CDR3 contains 15 residues. Germline V gene lookup returns CDR1 LGHNA and CDR2 YNFKEQ. The CDR3 reads CASSPGTPSNEKLFF. CDR3 bases: TGTGCCAGCAGCCCAGGGACACCTAGTAATGAAAAACTGTTTTTT.

This clonotype was found a few times. The genes are TRBV6-2 or TRBV6-3 and TRBJ1-1; no definite D call. Trimming removed 2 bases at V and 3 bases at J, with 4 bases between. CDR1 is MNHEY and CDR2 is SVGEGT in the germline V gene. The CDR3 runs 12 residues. The CDR3 nucleotides are TGTGCCAGCAGTTACCCCTACACTGAAGCTTTCTTT. It codes for CASSYPYTEAFF.

This clonotype was counted only a few times. This chain links TRBV6-1 with TRBJ2-3; 9 bases are shared with TRBD2. Germline V gene sequence: CDR1 MNHNS, CDR2 SASEGT. After removal of 7 bases from V and 0 bases from J, the junction contained 8 bases not matched to a gene. The CDR3 has 16 residues. CDR3 bases: TGTGCCAGCATCCTTAGCGGGAGCGGGAGCACAGATACGCAGTATTTT. It translates to CASILSGSGSTDTQYF.

This clonotype was seen ten or more times. V usage is TRBV4-2 and J usage is TRBJ2-7; 10 nucleotides agree with TRBD2. CDR1 is LGHNA and CDR2 is YNFKEQ in the germline V gene. The ends lost 4 bases at V and 2 bases at J; junction bases unmatched: 5. CDR3 size: 15 residues. CDR3 DNA sequence: TGTGCCAGCAGCCTCCTAGCGGGAGAAGCCTACGAGCAGTACTTC. Encoded protein: CASSLLAGEAYEQYF.

This clonotype was counted many times. V is TRBV4-1 and J is TRBJ2-1, with D perhaps matching TRBD2 (5 bases). The V end lost 0 bases, the J end lost 6 bases, and 12 bases lay between the germline ends. CDR1 is MGHRA and CDR2 is YSYEKL in the germline V gene. The CDR3 covers 15 residues. CDR3 protein: CASSQEGFSANEQFF. Written as DNA, the CDR3 is TGCGCCAGCAGCCAAGAAGGCTTTAGCGCCAATGAGCAGTTCTTC.

The chain employs TRBV6-5 and TRBJ2-3; no reliable D call. The CDR3 covers 15 residues. Germline CDR1 is MNHEY and CDR2 is SVGAGI. The V end lost 0 bases, the J end lost 6 bases, and 13 bases lay between the germline ends. This chain's CDR3 is CASSYSNLGIDTQYF. DNA of the CDR3: TGTGCCAGCAGTTACTCGAACTTAGGTATTGATACGCAGTATTTT.

CDR3 region: CASSLRVGVGYGYTF. CDR3 nucleotides: TGTGCCAGCAGTTTACGGGTCGGGGTCGGCTATGGCTACACCTTC. The chain links TRBV27 to TRBJ1-2, with no clear D. The CDR3 totals 15 residues. Germline CDR1 is MNHEY and CDR2 is SMNVEV (reference sequence). Trimming removed 2 bases at V and 4 bases at J, with 14 bases between.

In this sample, this clonotype turned up once. V gene TRBV7-9 combines with J gene TRBJ1-1; tentatively, D is TRBD1 (5 bases). The ends were cut back, 1 base at V and 1 base at J, with 7 bases in the middle. Germline CDR1 reads SEHNR; CDR2 reads FQNEAQ (reference sequence). This CDR3 has 14 residues. The CDR3 protein is CASSLGQWNTEAFF. CDR3 DNA sequence: TGTGCCAGCAGCTTAGGACAGTGGAACACTGAAGCTTTCTTT.

V and J are TRBV15 and TRBJ2-1; D remains ambiguous. CDR3 length: 14 residues. In germline, CDR1 is LNHNV, CDR2 YYDKDF (reference sequence). The ends were cut back, 0 bases at V and 4 bases at J, with 7 bases in the middle. The CDR3 sequence: CATSRDATYNEQFF. The CDR3 DNA follows: TGTGCCACCAGCAGAGATGCCACTTACAATGAGCAGTTCTTC.

There are a few counts of this clonotype. The chain uses TRBV7-2 and TRBJ2-1; D is uncertain. The CDR3 is 12 amino acids. From germline, CDR1 is SGHTA and CDR2 FQGNSA. V lost 3 bases and J 12 bases, leaving 12 bases between the germline ends. The CDR3 sequence: CASSFPGGGQFF. Here the CDR3 DNA reads TGTGCCAGCAGCTTCCCCGGCGGTGGGCAGTTCTTC.

This clonotype has only a few counts. This chain links TRBV6-5 with TRBJ1-5, with TRBD1 identical over 7 bases. The V segment lost 0 bases and the J segment 0 bases; nucleotides outside the gene matches: 11. Looked up from germline, CDR1 is MNHEY and CDR2 is SVGAGI. CDR3 length: 19 amino acids. The CDR3 DNA reads as TGTGCCAGCAGTTACTCTGTCCCGGGACAGTCTTATAGCAATCAGCCCCAGCATTTT. It is translated as CASSYSVPGQSYSNQPQHF.

The gene calls are TRBV7-3 and TRBJ2-1; 12 positions agree with TRBD2. Germline-derived CDR1 and CDR2 are SGHTA and FQGTGA. The trim removed 5 bases at V and 9 bases at J, leaving 8 bases unmatched. CDR3 length: 15 amino acids. This chain's CDR3 is CASSGRLAGVSEQFF. The CDR3 DNA reads as TGTGCCAGCAGCGGACGACTAGCGGGAGTTAGTGAGCAGTTCTTC.